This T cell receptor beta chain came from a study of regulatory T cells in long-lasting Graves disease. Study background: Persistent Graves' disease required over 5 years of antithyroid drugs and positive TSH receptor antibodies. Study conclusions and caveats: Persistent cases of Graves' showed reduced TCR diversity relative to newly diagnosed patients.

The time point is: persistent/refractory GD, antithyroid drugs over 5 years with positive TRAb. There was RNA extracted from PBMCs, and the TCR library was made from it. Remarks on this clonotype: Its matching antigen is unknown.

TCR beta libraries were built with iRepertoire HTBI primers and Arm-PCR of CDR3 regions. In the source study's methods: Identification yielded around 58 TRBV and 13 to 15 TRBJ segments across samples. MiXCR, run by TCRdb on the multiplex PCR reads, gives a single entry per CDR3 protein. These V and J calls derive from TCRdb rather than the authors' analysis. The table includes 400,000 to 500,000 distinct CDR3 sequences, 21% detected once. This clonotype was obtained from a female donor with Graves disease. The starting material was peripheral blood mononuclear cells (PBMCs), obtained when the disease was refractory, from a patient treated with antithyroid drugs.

The CDR3 spells CATSARGSSYNEQFF. The CDR3 bases are TGTGCCACCAGTGCACGGGGGAGCTCCTACAATGAGCAGTTCTTC. The chain uses TRBV24-1 and TRBJ2-1; D is perhaps TRBD2 (6 bases). V gave up 5 bases and J gave up 0 bases, with 10 bases separating them. The germline gives CDR1 KGHDR, CDR2 SFDVKD. The CDR3 contains 15 residues.